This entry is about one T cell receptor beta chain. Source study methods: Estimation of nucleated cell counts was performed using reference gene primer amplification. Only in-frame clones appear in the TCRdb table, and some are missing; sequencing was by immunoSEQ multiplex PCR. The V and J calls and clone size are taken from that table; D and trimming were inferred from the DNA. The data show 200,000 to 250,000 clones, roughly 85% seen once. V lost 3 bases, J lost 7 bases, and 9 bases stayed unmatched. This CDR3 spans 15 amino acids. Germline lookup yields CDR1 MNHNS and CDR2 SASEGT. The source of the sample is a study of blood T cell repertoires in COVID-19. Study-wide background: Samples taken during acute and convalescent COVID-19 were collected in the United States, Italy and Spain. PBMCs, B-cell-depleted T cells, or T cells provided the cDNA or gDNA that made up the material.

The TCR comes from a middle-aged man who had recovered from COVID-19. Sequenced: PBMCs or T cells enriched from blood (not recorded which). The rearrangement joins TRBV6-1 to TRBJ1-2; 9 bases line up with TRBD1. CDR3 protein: CASSENAGQGSGYTF. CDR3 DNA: TGTGCCAGCAGTGAGAACGCTGGACAGGGGAGTGGCTACACCTTC.